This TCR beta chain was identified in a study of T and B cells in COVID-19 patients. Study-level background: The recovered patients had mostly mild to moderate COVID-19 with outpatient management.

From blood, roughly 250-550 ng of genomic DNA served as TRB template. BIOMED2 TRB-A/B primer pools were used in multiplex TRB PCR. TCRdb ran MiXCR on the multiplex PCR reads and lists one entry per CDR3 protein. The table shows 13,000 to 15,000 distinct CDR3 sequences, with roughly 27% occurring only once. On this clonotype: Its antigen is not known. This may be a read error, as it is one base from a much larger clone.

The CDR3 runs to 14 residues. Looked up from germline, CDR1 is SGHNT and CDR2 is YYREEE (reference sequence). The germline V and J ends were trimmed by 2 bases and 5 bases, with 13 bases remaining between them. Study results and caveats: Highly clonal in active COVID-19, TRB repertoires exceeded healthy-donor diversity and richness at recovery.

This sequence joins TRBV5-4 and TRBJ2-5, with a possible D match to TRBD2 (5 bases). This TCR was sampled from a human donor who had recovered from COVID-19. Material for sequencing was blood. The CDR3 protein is CASSFSRRGETQYF. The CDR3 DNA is TGTGCCAGCAGCTTTAGCAGGAGAGGGGAGACCCAGTACTTC.